The T cell receptor beta chain under discussion was sequenced for a study of OX40 agonist ivuxolimab in advanced cancers. On the study more broadly: Patients were dosed intravenously with ivuxolimab at 0.01 to 10 mg/kg every 2 weeks.

The table came from immunoSEQ multiplex PCR; TCRdb's copy has only in-frame clones and leaves some out. The table records over 60,000 clones, 87% of them present only once. CDR1 SNHLY and CDR2 FYNNEI come from the germline V gene. V lost 5 bases and J lost 8, with 9 bases in between. This CDR3 has 12 residues. The starting material was CD4+ or CD8+ T cells sorted from blood, obtained in a trial of the OX40 agonist ivuxolimab. V is TRBV2 and J is TRBJ2-2; no clear D. The sequence came from an adult with an advanced solid tumor such as melanoma, head and neck, liver or kidney cancer. CDR3 in amino acids: CASSPQAGELFF. The CDR3 DNA reads as TGTGCCAGCAGTCCCCAAGCGGGGGAGCTGTTTTTT.